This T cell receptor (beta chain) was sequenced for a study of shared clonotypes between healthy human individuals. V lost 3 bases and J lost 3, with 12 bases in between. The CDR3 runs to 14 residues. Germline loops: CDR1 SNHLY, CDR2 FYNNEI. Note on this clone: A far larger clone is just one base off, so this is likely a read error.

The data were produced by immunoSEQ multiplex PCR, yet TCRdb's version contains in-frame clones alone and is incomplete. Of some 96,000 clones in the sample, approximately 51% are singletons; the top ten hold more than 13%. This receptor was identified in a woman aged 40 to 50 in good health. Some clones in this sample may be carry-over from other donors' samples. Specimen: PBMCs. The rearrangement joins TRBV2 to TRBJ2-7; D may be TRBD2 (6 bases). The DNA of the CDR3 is TGTGCCAGCAGTGATCGACGGGGAGGCTACGAGCAGTACTTC. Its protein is CASSDRRGGYEQYF.